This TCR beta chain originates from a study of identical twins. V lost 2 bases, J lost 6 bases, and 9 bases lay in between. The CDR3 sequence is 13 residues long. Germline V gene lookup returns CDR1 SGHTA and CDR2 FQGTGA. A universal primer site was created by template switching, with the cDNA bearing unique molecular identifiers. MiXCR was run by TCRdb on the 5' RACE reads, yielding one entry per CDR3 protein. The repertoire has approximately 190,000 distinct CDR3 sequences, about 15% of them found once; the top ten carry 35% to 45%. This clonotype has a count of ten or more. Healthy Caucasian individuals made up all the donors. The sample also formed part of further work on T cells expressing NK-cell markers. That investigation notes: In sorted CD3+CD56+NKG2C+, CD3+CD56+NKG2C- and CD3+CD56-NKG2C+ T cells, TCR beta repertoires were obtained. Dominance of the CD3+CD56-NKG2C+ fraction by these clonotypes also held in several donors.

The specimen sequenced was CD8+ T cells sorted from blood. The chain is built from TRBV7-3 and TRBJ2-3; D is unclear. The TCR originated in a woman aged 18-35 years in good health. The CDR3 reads CASSLAARDTQYF. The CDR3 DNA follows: TGTGCCAGCAGCTTAGCGGCACGCGATACGCAGTATTTT.